One and the same sample provided the 27 T cell receptor beta chains below, sequenced in a study of OX40 agonist ivuxolimab in advanced cancers. Libraries were made using the immunoSEQ multiplex PCR assay. TCRdb stores this immuneACCESS table with in-frame sequences only. Part of the clones is absent; in the studies checked, under half of the shortfall reflects unresolved V genes, and no reason is known for the rest. The sample yields over 25,000 clones; over 75% were counted once. The ten biggest clones cover about 31% of the sample. Sequenced material: CD4+ or CD8+ T cells sorted from blood, taken in a trial of the OX40 agonist ivuxolimab. These receptors all stem from an adult with an advanced solid tumor such as melanoma, head and neck, liver or kidney cancer.

This clone was detected only a few times. J is TRBJ2-7 and V is TRBV7-9; 7 nucleotides match TRBD2. Germline trimming cut 4 bases from V and 2 bases from J; bases unmatched to any gene: 5. From germline, CDR1 is SEHNR and CDR2 FQNEAQ (reference sequence). This CDR3 is built from 14 residues. The CDR3 bases are TGTGCCAGCAGCTCACCCGGGACTACCTACGAGCAGTACTTC. Protein: CASSSPGTTYEQYF.

The chain employs TRBV9 and TRBJ2-3; D is ambiguous. In germline, CDR1 is SGDLS, CDR2 YYNGEE. The CDR3 covers 19 residues. Trimming shortened V by 0 bases and J by 3 bases, and 23 bases separated the two germline ends. Here the CDR3 reads CASSVEGYSDEQLTDTQYF. CDR3 DNA sequence: TGTGCCAGCAGCGTAGAGGGTTACTCAGATGAACAGCTAACAGATACGCAGTATTTT.

V gene TRBV13 combines with J gene TRBJ1-1, with 8 bases that match TRBD1. This CDR3 comprises 16 residues. Germline V gives CDR1 PRHDT, CDR2 FYEKMQ (reference sequence). V was clipped by 4 bases and J by 3 bases; unmatched bases: 10. The CDR3 loop reads CASSYGQGRGDTEAFF. As DNA, the CDR3 is TGTGCCAGCAGCTATGGACAGGGAAGGGGAGACACTGAAGCTTTCTTT.

DNA of the CDR3: TGTGCCAGCAGCTTCGGAACAGCCTACGAGCAGTACTTC. This encodes CASSFGTAYEQYF. The J gene is TRBJ2-7, the V gene TRBV7-8; no clear D. The V gene's germline CDR1 is SGHVS and CDR2 FQNEAQ. V was clipped by 3 bases and J by 2 bases, with 8 bases between them. The CDR3 is 13 amino acids.

This clone came up a few times. The gene calls are TRBV7-6 and TRBJ1-5, with no clear D. The CDR3 runs to 12 residues. CDR1 is SGHVS and CDR2 is FNYEAQ in the germline V gene. Trimming pared 7 bases from V and 7 bases from J, leaving 11 bases between. CDR3 protein: CASTSPVQPQHF. The CDR3 bases are TGTGCCAGCACCTCCCCGGTGCAGCCCCAGCATTTT.

The chain is built from TRBV4-1 and TRBJ2-7, with TRBD1 identical over 8 bases. The CDR3 covers 15 residues. Per the germline V gene, CDR1 is MGHRA and CDR2 is YSYEKL. J gave up 5 bases and V 6 bases, and 12 bases lay outside the gene matches. CDR3 in amino acids: CASSPEGRGHDEQYF. CDR3 DNA: TGCGCCAGCAGTCCGGAGGGCAGGGGGCACGACGAGCAGTACTTC.

This clone was observed a handful of times. V and J are TRBV5-1 and TRBJ1-6, with 7 bases that match TRBD1. V was pared by 4 bases and J by 9 bases, with 7 bases of the junction left unmatched. This CDR3 is 14 amino acids long. Germline CDR1 and CDR2: SGHRS and YFSETQ. The DNA for the CDR3 is TGCGCCAGCAGCGCGGGGGACAGAGGTTCACCCCTCCACTTT. Translation: CASSAGDRGSPLHF.

This sequence joins TRBV21-1 and TRBJ1-2. TRBV21-1 is an annotated pseudogene. The CDR3 is made up of 16 amino acids. The CDR3 spells CASSSRGGRLGYGYTF. The CDR3 DNA sequence: TGTGCCAGCAGCAGCCGGGGCGGTAGGTTAGGCTATGGCTACACCTTC.

This chain joins TRBV30 and TRBJ2-7; D unclear. The V gene's germline CDR1 is GTSNPN and CDR2 SVGIG (reference sequence). The CDR3 spans 15 residues. V was pared by 2 bases and J by 2 bases, with 16 bases between. The CDR3 reads CAWSLVAGIAYEQYF. In DNA, the CDR3 is TGTGCCTGGAGTCTTGTGGCAGGAATAGCCTACGAGCAGTACTTC.

The chain combines TRBV2 with TRBJ2-3; D call uncertain. CDR3 length equals 14 residues. The V gene lost 6 bases and the J gene lost 2 bases, with 12 bases spanning the gap. Germline CDR1 SNHLY, CDR2 FYNNEI. In DNA, the CDR3 is TGTGCCAGCAGGAGGAGCAGAAACACAGATACGCAGTATTTT. Translated, it gives CASRRSRNTDTQYF.

CDR3 sequence reads: CSVDPQTGGELFF. CDR3 nucleotides: TGCAGCGTTGACCCTCAGACAGGGGGGGAGCTGTTTTTT. This chain uses TRBV29-1 with TRBJ2-2; 7 bases are a match to TRBD1. Looked up from germline, CDR1 is SQVTM and CDR2 is ANQGSEA. The V gene end was trimmed by 3 bases and the J gene end by 8 bases; junction bases not matched to a gene: 6. This CDR3 is 13 amino acids long.

The genes are TRBV2 and TRBJ2-3; D is perhaps TRBD1 or TRBD2 (6 bases each). This CDR3 has 13 amino acids. The ends were cut back, 8 bases at V and 6 bases at J, with 15 bases in the middle. CDR1 and CDR2 (germline): SNHLY, FYNNEI. The DNA of the CDR3 is TGTGCCAGCTTAGGGGGGTGGAGCGATACGCAGTATTTT. Protein: CASLGGWSDTQYF.

This clone was seen only once. The chain has TRBV2 and TRBJ2-7; 9 nucleotides agree with TRBD2. CDR1 and CDR2 from the germline V gene are SNHLY and FYNNEI. CDR3 size: 16 residues. J gave up 3 bases and V 3 bases, and 9 bases lay outside the gene matches. The CDR3 DNA sequence: TGTGCCAGCAGTGAGGGAAGGGCTAGCGGGAACTACGAGCAGTACTTC. Translating it yields CASSEGRASGNYEQYF.

By share, this clone ranks as medium-sized. V usage is TRBV4-1 and J usage is TRBJ1-6; D may be TRBD1 (6 bases). Looked up from germline, CDR1 is MGHRA and CDR2 is YSYEKL. V gave up 3 bases and J gave up 7 bases, with 16 bases separating them. The CDR3 is 16 amino acids. CDR3 in amino acids: CASSQSGEVVNSPLHF. DNA of the CDR3: TGCGCCAGCAGCCAGTCAGGGGAGGTGGTGAATTCACCCCTCCACTTT.

The chain carries TRBV28 and TRBJ2-4; 10 positions match TRBD1. Germline CDR1 is MDHEN and CDR2 is SYDVKM. The CDR3 sequence is 15 residues long. J was trimmed by 8 bases and V by 3 bases; bases with no gene match: 7. CDR3 region: CASSLTGGNGHIQYF. The DNA of the CDR3 is TGTGCCAGCAGTTTGACAGGGGGCAATGGGCACATTCAGTACTTC.

This clone has a single count. The chain combines TRBV5-4 with TRBJ1-4; D is possibly TRBD1 (5 bases). Per the germline V gene, CDR1 is SGHNT and CDR2 is YYREEE (reference sequence). There are 15 residues in the CDR3. V lost 4 bases and J 8 bases, leaving 18 bases between the germline ends. The CDR3 is CASSAGTDTHEKLFF. For the CDR3, the DNA is TGTGCCAGCAGCGCTGGGACGGACACTCACGAAAAACTGTTTTTT.

V usage is TRBV14 and J usage is TRBJ2-5, with a possible D match to TRBD2 (6 bases). The CDR3 is 14 amino acids. CDR1 is SGHDN and CDR2 is FVKESK in the germline V gene. V gave up 3 bases and J gave up 4 bases, with 12 bases separating them. Here the CDR3 DNA reads TGTGCCAGCAGCCAGTGGAGGGAACGAGAGACCCAGTACTTC. Amino acids: CASSQWRERETQYF. The full variable domain, with the rest looked up from reference TRBV14 and TRBJ2-5, is EAGVTQFPSHSVIEKGQTVTLRCDPISGHDNLYWYRRVMGKEIKFLLHFVKESKQDESGMPNNRFLAERTGGTYSTLKVQPAELEDSGVYFCASSQWRERETQYFGPGTRLLVL.

The V and J genes are TRBV29-1 and TRBJ2-1; 9 bases match TRBD2. CDR1 SQVTM and CDR2 ANQGSEA come from the germline V gene. The length of the CDR3 is 16 residues. V lost 6 bases and J lost 0; bases outside the gene matches: 9. The CDR3 sequence: CSVVRLAAHSYNEQFF. CDR3 sequence (DNA): TGCAGCGTGGTAAGACTAGCGGCACACTCCTACAATGAGCAGTTCTTC.

This chain joins TRBV5-1 and TRBJ2-7, with a possible D match to TRBD1 (6 bases). Germline assignment: CDR1 SGHRS and CDR2 YFSETQ. The CDR3 extends over 15 amino acids. The V end lost 0 bases, the J end lost 0 bases, and 10 bases lay between the germline ends. CDR3 DNA: TGCGCCAGCAGCTTGGAGGACAGTCCCTCCTACGAGCAGTACTTC. Protein product: CASSLEDSPSYEQYF.

This clone was counted a few times. This chain connects TRBV30 to TRBJ2-3; 13 bases are shared with TRBD2. The CDR3 is made up of 15 amino acids. The trim removed 6 bases at V and 7 bases at J, leaving 10 bases unmatched. Germline CDR1 is GTSNPN and CDR2 is SVGIG (reference sequence). The CDR3 spells CACTGLAGVTNTQYF. The CDR3 nucleotides are TGTGCCTGCACCGGACTAGCGGGAGTAACGAATACGCAGTATTTT.

CDR3 amino acids: CASTARDRVSPSSYNEQFF. The CDR3 DNA is TGCGCCAGCACGGCCCGGGACAGGGTTTCTCCCAGCTCCTACAATGAGCAGTTCTTC. The chain employs TRBV5-1 and TRBJ2-1; 9 bases align to TRBD1. This CDR3 is built from 19 residues. From germline, CDR1 is SGHRS and CDR2 YFSETQ. Trimming cost V 6 bases and J 0 bases; bases outside gene matches: 16.

The rearrangement links TRBV6-1 to TRBJ2-7, with TRBD2 matching over 7 bases. V trimming: 6 bases; J trimming: 4 bases; junction bases outside the gene matches: 12. Germline CDR1 reads MNHNS; CDR2 reads SASEGT. The CDR3 is made up of 15 amino acids. The CDR3 DNA is TGTGCCAGCAGCCCAAGCCAGGGAGGGATTTACGAGCAGTACTTC. It codes for CASSPSQGGIYEQYF.

This clone has just a few counts. The genes are TRBV5-6 and TRBJ2-1; D is unclear. The CDR3 extends over 15 amino acids. Germline V CDR1 and CDR2: SGHDT, YYEEEE. Trimming left V 0 bases short and J 0 bases short, with 7 bases between. This CDR3 is CASSLEPSSYNEQFF. The CDR3 DNA sequence: TGTGCCAGCAGCTTGGAACCGAGCTCCTACAATGAGCAGTTCTTC.

By share, this clone counts as medium-sized. The chain combines TRBV7-8 with TRBJ2-7; D may correspond to TRBD1 or TRBD2 (5 bases each). Germline V gives CDR1 SGHVS, CDR2 FQNEAQ. This CDR3 contains 15 residues. Trimming stripped 5 bases from V and 3 bases from J, with 17 bases between. The CDR3 DNA sequence: TGTGCCAGCAGCCCCCGCCTGGGACGGCACTACGAGCAGTACTTC. Protein product: CASSPRLGRHYEQYF.

The chain joins TRBV29-1 to TRBJ1-1, with D unclear. Trimming pared 4 bases from V and 4 bases from J, leaving 16 bases between. In germline, CDR1 is SQVTM, CDR2 ANQGSEA. This CDR3 is built from 14 residues. The CDR3 sequence: CSVVAQGWSTEAFF. The CDR3 DNA reads as TGCAGCGTTGTAGCTCAAGGGTGGAGCACTGAAGCTTTCTTT.

This clone has just a few counts. The chain couples TRBV28 to TRBJ1-4, with 8 bases aligning to TRBD1. Germline values: CDR1 MDHEN, CDR2 SYDVKM. The junction had 6 bases not matched to a gene; V was cut back by 4 bases and J by 2 bases. The CDR3 sequence is 16 residues long. The CDR3 DNA follows: TGTGCCAGCAGTTCATTCAGGGGGCTCACTAATGAAAAACTGTTTTTT. Translated: CASSSFRGLTNEKLFF.

The chain has TRBV10-1 and TRBJ1-6, with D unresolved. Trimming took off 2 bases at V and 4 bases at J, with 9 bases between the two ends. This CDR3 has 15 amino acids. CDR1 is WNHNN and CDR2 is SYGVQD in the germline V gene (reference sequence). CDR3 loop: CASSEGQHYNSPLHF. The CDR3 nucleotides read TGCGCCAGCAGTGAGGGTCAGCATTATAATTCACCCCTCCACTTT.